This is a list of T cell receptor beta chains from one sample in a study of Ad26.COV2.S vaccination and SARS-CoV-2 variants. Sequencing used immunoSEQ multiplex PCR; TCRdb keeps in-frame clones, though not all of them. Here the sample spans roughly 400,000 clones, 90% being singletons. Sequenced material: peripheral blood, taken in a trial of Ad26.COV2.S vaccine versus placebo. The source of these receptors is a person aged 18-65 years who received the Ad26.COV2.S COVID-19 vaccine or a placebo. Both conserved end residues are trimmed from each CDR3.

v_gene: TRBV6-2/TRBV6-3
j_gene: TRBJ2-7
CDR3aa: ASSRLALYEQY

v_gene: TRBV7-9
j_gene: TRBJ2-5
CDR3aa: ASSLGEYQETQY

v_gene: TRBV13
j_gene: TRBJ2-3
CDR3aa: ASSLVLREGLHTQY

v_gene: TRBV18
j_gene: TRBJ2-4
CDR3aa: ASSPSGSGDIQY

v_gene: TRBV4-2
j_gene: TRBJ2-3
CDR3aa: ASSQGEVGDPQY

v_gene: TRBV27
j_gene: TRBJ1-6
CDR3aa: ASSLLGVNSPLH

v_gene: TRBV3-1/TRBV3-2
j_gene: TRBJ1-6
CDR3aa: ASSQEEGPGFPLH

v_gene: TRBV5-6
j_gene: TRBJ2-1
CDR3aa: ASSLLGQRQQF

v_gene: TRBV28
j_gene: TRBJ2-7
CDR3aa: ASSPPAAVTSSYEQY

v_gene: TRBV5-1
j_gene: TRBJ1-1
CDR3aa: ASSLVAGGTAEAF

v_gene: TRBV21-1
j_gene: TRBJ1-5
CDR3aa: ASSIRRVEYYSNQPQH

v_gene: TRBV27
j_gene: TRBJ2-5
CDR3aa: ASSFSTAQETQY

v_gene: TRBV28
j_gene: TRBJ1-1
CDR3aa: ATTVRQPWTGENTEAF

v_gene: TRBV3-1/TRBV3-2
j_gene: TRBJ1-3
CDR3aa: ASSQVRSSGNTIY

v_gene: TRBV6-5
j_gene: TRBJ2-7
CDR3aa: ASSYSLDSSYEQY

v_gene: TRBV28
j_gene: TRBJ2-7
CDR3aa: ASGLQSYEQY

v_gene: TRBV6-5
j_gene: TRBJ2-7
CDR3aa: ASSPGTGNEQY

v_gene: TRBV10-3
j_gene: TRBJ1-1
CDR3aa: AIRNDKGVTEAF

v_gene: TRBV12-3/TRBV12-4
j_gene: TRBJ2-3
CDR3aa: ASRSGTRRTQY

v_gene: TRBV7-9
j_gene: TRBJ2-5
CDR3aa: ASSTPKDRGPETQY

v_gene: TRBV14
j_gene: TRBJ1-2
CDR3aa: ASSPGGNYGYT

v_gene: TRBV4-1
j_gene: TRBJ2-2
CDR3aa: ASSQESPGGSSTGELF